This T cell receptor beta chain is from a study of T cells after posttransplantation cyclophosphamide. Notes on the study in general: Tissue-infiltrating T cells from skin or gut overlapped little with blood T cells. Donor-recipient repertoire similarity was low at 1-2 months, rising over year one. TRB clonality was highly associated with recipient CMV seropositivity and reactivation.

Germline V CDR1 and CDR2: MNHNS, SASEGT. CDR3 length equals 14 residues. Trimming cost V 6 bases and J 3 bases; bases outside gene matches: 4. Comment on this clone: Its antigen is not known.

Sequencing was performed with immunoSEQ multiplex PCR; in TCRdb, only in-frame clones are kept and a portion is missing. This table has approximately 56,000 clones, 85% to 95% appearing once. The material sequenced was PBMCs. The gene calls are TRBV6-1 and TRBJ2-2; 7 nucleotides line up with TRBD1. The clonotype was recovered from a woman aged 25 to 39 in good health and a related stem cell transplant donor. The CDR3 is CASSGTADTGELFF. CDR3 sequence (DNA): TGTGCCAGCAGCGGGACAGCGGACACCGGGGAGCTGTTTTTT.